This T cell receptor beta chain was found in a study of blood T cells in healthy people across ages. Through a sample-barcoded 5' primer and a J-beta primer mix, a second PCR was run for 7 to 11 cycles. CDR3-containing paired-end reads numbered at least 2.5 million in each sample. TCRdb redid the calling of the 5' RACE reads with MiXCR, one entry per CDR3 protein. This sample has 800,000 to 950,000 distinct CDR3 sequences, with about 37% found just once. This CDR3 is built from 13 residues. The V gene lost 7 bases and the J gene lost 2 bases, with 11 bases spanning the gap. Germline values: CDR1 ENHRY, CDR2 SYGVKD. Concerning this clonotype itself: Possible read error: a much larger clone is one base away.

The specimen was blood. The chain recombines TRBV10-3 with TRBJ2-5; TRBD2 might be the D (5 bases). The sequence came from a man between 18 and 29 years old in good health. As DNA, the CDR3 is TGTGCCATCAATATTCTAGCACAAGAGACCCAGTACTTC. It yields the protein CAINILAQETQYF.